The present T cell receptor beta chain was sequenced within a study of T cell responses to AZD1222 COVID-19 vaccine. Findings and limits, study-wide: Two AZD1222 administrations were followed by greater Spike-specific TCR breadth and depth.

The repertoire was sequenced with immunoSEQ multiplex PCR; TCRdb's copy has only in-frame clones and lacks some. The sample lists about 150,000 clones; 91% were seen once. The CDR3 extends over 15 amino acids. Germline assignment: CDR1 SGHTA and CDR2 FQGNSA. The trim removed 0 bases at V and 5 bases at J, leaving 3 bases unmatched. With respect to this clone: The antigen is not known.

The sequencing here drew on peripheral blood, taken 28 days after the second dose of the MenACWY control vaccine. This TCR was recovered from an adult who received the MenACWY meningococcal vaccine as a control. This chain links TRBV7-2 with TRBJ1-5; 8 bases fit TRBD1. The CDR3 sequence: CASSLAGTGDQPQHF. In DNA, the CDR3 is TGTGCCAGCAGCTTAGCAGGGACAGGCGATCAGCCCCAGCATTTT.